This TCR beta chain was observed in a study of shared clonotypes between healthy human individuals (dated by TCRdb to the early 2020s). Looking at the study overall: The cohort comprised a couple of women and a few men aged 18 to 49 years. Between about 0.94 and 8.9 billion PBMCs per donor were obtained by leukapheresis. For each donor, three plates each were used for CD4 naive and CD4 memory, two plates were used for CD8 naive, and one plate was used for CD8 memory. The study deeply sequenced blood TCR repertoires of five healthy adults to estimate repertoire size and the extent of clonotype sharing between individuals. Libraries were prepared and TCR repertoires were sequenced by different laboratories using diverse techniques, in order to increase sequencing depth and limit assay-specific biases. What the research found in general, with its limitations: Higher generation probabilities were observed for clonotypes shared by all four sorted-subset donors than for non-shared clonotypes. Rarefaction of sorted-subset datasets indicated incomplete sequencing despite the large sequencing depth. Around 5.4% of naive CD4, 3.5% of naive CD8, around 2.3% of memory CD4, and about 0.4% of memory CD8 clonotypes were shared across a few donors. Larger estimated clonotype richness was generally found for naive subsets than for memory subsets. The genetic and exposure-history diversity represented was limited by the small number of donors. Sampling was limited to blood, and TCR repertoires in tissue likely differ from TCR repertoires in blood. Pairwise subsampling indicated that sequencing depth was expected to affect the degree of clonotype sharing among donors.

The donors were healthy, HIV-negative adults who had no recently reported acute infections or vaccinations. Only Caucasian adults living in Nashville, Tennessee, USA were represented among the donors. CD4+ T cells were enriched by magnetic negative selection, after which naive cells were positively selected on CD45RA and the negative fraction was taken as the memory subset. After blood collection by leukapheresis, PBMCs were isolated using Ficoll-Histopaque density gradient centrifugation and then cryopreserved in the vapor phase of liquid nitrogen. Analytical flow cytometry was used to check the purity and quantity of every magnetically sorted T cell population. Genomic DNA was isolated from each sorted fraction and quantified by UV absorbance on a Nanodrop 2000c. The germline V gene encodes CDR1 MNHEY and CDR2 SMNVEV (reference sequence). V is cut by 2 bases and J by 7 bases, and the space between the germline ends is 9 bases. The CDR3 spans 13 residues, from the cysteine through the phenylalanine. Only the CDR3 DNA stays, 39 bases, in frame from base 1.

For this clone: No antigen is known for it. Base-call qualities are not available, and no considerably larger clone is one nucleotide away.

Using the deep immunoSEQ assay, TCR CDR3 regions were amplified from genomic DNA by multiplex PCR. For each cell subset, the extracted genomic DNA was distributed evenly across all wells of several immunoSEQ 96-well plates, and each plate served as one replicate. Each replicate PCR for sorted subsets received roughly 0.2 ug genomic DNA, equal to roughly 30,000 T cell genomes. Purified libraries were measured with a Qubit 3.0 fluorometer, size-checked on a Bioanalyzer 2100, and measured again with the KAPA Library Quantification kit. Every immunoSEQ 96-well plate was sequenced on a dedicated single-read 150-cycle Illumina NextSeq 550 flow cell. As for how the authors treated the data: Because the immunoSEQ output included only junctional sequences and no quality scores, the filtering could not be the same as the filtering used for full-length reads. Sequences were annotated with PyIR, a Python wrapper for IgBLAST v1.9, and V/J genes and CDR3 were assigned using IMGT germline references. Reads were removed for weak V/J assignments (E-value above 1e-6), missing CDR3, stop codons, out-of-frame junctions, or ambiguous translated residues. A V3J clonotype was defined by an identical inferred V gene, J gene, and CDR3 amino acid sequence. To compute the percentage overlap between repertoires, the number of shared unique clonotypes was divided by the size of the smaller repertoire. Repertoire richness was assessed with RTK rarefaction, the Chao1 estimator, and Recon v2.1 estimates of unobserved clonotypes. OLGA was used to compute generation probabilities for all TCRbeta clonotypes that the gDNA method yielded from a handful of donors. What TCRdb holds here is the immuneACCESS table cut down to in-frame rearrangements. Part of the clones is not present; checked against another copy, under half of the missing clones reflect an unresolved V gene, and the others are unexplained. D and trimming come from the DNA, and the V and J calls and clone size come from that table. This sample holds 2 million to 2.5 million clones; approximately 95% were observed only once. Roughly 0.36% of the sample is held by the ten biggest clonotypes.

In this chain, TRBV27 is recombined with TRBJ2-1; confidence is insufficient to name the D gene. The sequencing input was naive CD4+ T cells from PBMCs. This specimen's cell subset or site label, interpreted: CD45RA+ positively selected. This TCR was recovered from a man aged 18 to 30 in good health. Some clones in this sample may be carry-over from other donors' samples. The CDR3 protein sequence reads: CASSLVVNNEQFF. In nucleotide form, the sequence is TGTGCCAGCAGTTTAGTTGTTAATAATGAGCAGTTCTTC.